A selection of T cell receptor beta chains follows, all from one sample in a study of blood T cell repertoires in COVID-19. Here immunoSEQ multiplex PCR was the method, and the copy in TCRdb shows in-frame clones only, minus some. There are tens of thousands of clones in the sample; roughly four fifths occur only once, and less than 11% lies in the top ten. The material sequenced was peripheral blood. The receptor source for this set is a man in his fifties or sixties with acute or convalescent COVID-19. Both conserved end residues are part of each CDR3. Fields, in order: D gene, clone size, V gene, J gene, CDR3 protein, CDR3 DNA. The D gene is left open where the match is weak. Clone size is stated in some rows and not others, as once, few, many or a class when expanded.

d_gene: .
abundance: once
v_gene: TRBV2
j_gene: TRBJ1-2
CDR3aa: CASSYAGVLGGYTF
CDR3nt: TGTGCCAGCTCCTATGCAGGGGTTTTAGGAGGCTACACCTTC

d_gene: TRBD1
abundance: .
v_gene: TRBV6-5
j_gene: TRBJ1-2
CDR3aa: CASSYGTVRADGYTF
CDR3nt: TGTGCCAGCAGCTACGGGACAGTCCGGGCAGATGGCTACACCTTC

d_gene: TRBD1
abundance: .
v_gene: TRBV5-4
j_gene: TRBJ1-1
CDR3aa: CASSRSGGITEAFF
CDR3nt: TGTGCCAGCAGCCGGTCAGGGGGAATCACTGAAGCTTTCTTT

d_gene: .
abundance: .
v_gene: TRBV29-1
j_gene: TRBJ1-1
CDR3aa: CSVGQYTEAFF
CDR3nt: TGCAGCGTGGGCCAGTACACTGAAGCTTTCTTT

d_gene: .
abundance: .
v_gene: TRBV5-8
j_gene: TRBJ1-2
CDR3aa: CASSPRLSNYGYTF
CDR3nt: TGTGCCAGCAGCCCACGACTATCAAACTATGGCTACACCTTC

d_gene: TRBD1
abundance: .
v_gene: TRBV6-5
j_gene: TRBJ1-6
CDR3aa: CASSWGQGESPLHF
CDR3nt: TGTGCCAGCAGTTGGGGACAGGGGGAATCACCCCTCCACTTT

d_gene: .
abundance: .
v_gene: TRBV12-3/TRBV12-4
j_gene: TRBJ1-5
CDR3aa: CASSSLRGQPQHF
CDR3nt: TGTGCCAGCAGTTCACTCAGGGGTCAGCCCCAGCATTTT

d_gene: .
abundance: .
v_gene: TRBV6-1
j_gene: TRBJ2-5
CDR3aa: CASRRDTQPETQYF
CDR3nt: TGTGCCAGCAGACGGGACACCCAGCCAGAGACCCAGTACTTC

d_gene: .
abundance: .
v_gene: TRBV27
j_gene: TRBJ2-6
CDR3aa: CASRRLNPGANVLTF
CDR3nt: TGTGCCAGCAGACGACTGAATCCTGGGGCCAACGTCCTGACTTTC

d_gene: TRBD1
abundance: .
v_gene: TRBV9
j_gene: TRBJ1-3
CDR3aa: CASSAAIGQGFSGNTIYF
CDR3nt: TGTGCCAGCAGCGCTGCGATAGGACAGGGGTTCTCTGGAAACACCATATATTTT

d_gene: TRBD1
abundance: .
v_gene: TRBV14
j_gene: TRBJ2-7
CDR3aa: CASSQVRGLEQYF
CDR3nt: TGTGCCAGCAGCCAAGTCAGGGGGCTTGAGCAGTACTTC

d_gene: TRBD1
abundance: .
v_gene: TRBV19
j_gene: TRBJ1-4
CDR3aa: CASIPPRGDEKLFF
CDR3nt: TGTGCCAGTATCCCGCCCAGGGGGGATGAAAAACTGTTTTTT

d_gene: TRBD2
abundance: .
v_gene: TRBV3-1/TRBV3-2
j_gene: TRBJ2-1
CDR3aa: CASRSSGIVEQFF
CDR3nt: TGTGCCAGCAGGTCTAGCGGGATCGTTGAGCAGTTCTTC

d_gene: TRBD1
abundance: .
v_gene: TRBV5-1
j_gene: TRBJ1-4
CDR3aa: CASSLDQGAYEKLFF
CDR3nt: TGCGCCAGCAGCTTGGATCAGGGGGCATATGAAAAACTGTTTTTT

d_gene: TRBD2
abundance: .
v_gene: TRBV2
j_gene: TRBJ2-3
CDR3aa: CASSGSSGASTDTQYF
CDR3nt: TGTGCCAGCAGTGGTTCTAGCGGGGCGAGCACAGATACGCAGTATTTT

d_gene: .
abundance: once
v_gene: TRBV2
j_gene: TRBJ2-7
CDR3aa: CASRVPPSGMQYF
CDR3nt: TGTGCCAGCAGAGTACCCCCTTCAGGAATGCAGTACTTC

d_gene: TRBD1
abundance: .
v_gene: TRBV5-6
j_gene: TRBJ2-7
CDR3aa: CASSARQGAAYEQYF
CDR3nt: TGTGCCAGCAGCGCCCGACAGGGGGCAGCCTACGAGCAGTACTTC

d_gene: TRBD1
abundance: .
v_gene: TRBV28
j_gene: TRBJ2-4
CDR3aa: CASSLSTGGNIQYF
CDR3nt: TGTGCCAGCAGTTTATCAACAGGGGGGAACATTCAGTACTTC

d_gene: TRBD1
abundance: .
v_gene: TRBV19
j_gene: TRBJ1-2
CDR3aa: CASSPRTGGSLFYGYTF
CDR3nt: TGTGCCAGTAGTCCCCGGACAGGGGGGTCCCTGTTCTATGGCTACACCTTC

d_gene: .
abundance: .
v_gene: TRBV5-6
j_gene: TRBJ2-7
CDR3aa: CASSSGIEIYEQYF
CDR3nt: TGTGCCAGCAGCTCCGGGATTGAGATTTACGAGCAGTACTTC

d_gene: TRBD1
abundance: .
v_gene: TRBV7-9
j_gene: TRBJ1-5
CDR3aa: CASSPDRGNQPQHF
CDR3nt: TGTGCCAGCAGCCCCGACAGGGGCAATCAGCCCCAGCATTTT

d_gene: TRBD1
abundance: .
v_gene: TRBV14
j_gene: TRBJ1-1
CDR3aa: CASSPQQGGTEAFF
CDR3nt: TGTGCCAGCAGCCCACAACAGGGGGGGACTGAAGCTTTCTTT

d_gene: .
abundance: .
v_gene: TRBV11-3
j_gene: TRBJ1-2
CDR3aa: CASSLGTSGFNYGYTF
CDR3nt: TGTGCCAGCAGCTTAGGTACAAGTGGTTTTAACTATGGCTACACCTTC

d_gene: TRBD1
abundance: .
v_gene: TRBV15
j_gene: TRBJ2-1
CDR3aa: CATSSRDRGYNEQFF
CDR3nt: TGTGCCACCAGCAGCCGGGACAGGGGTTACAATGAGCAGTTCTTC

d_gene: .
abundance: .
v_gene: TRBV4-3
j_gene: TRBJ1-3
CDR3aa: CASSQGDAGPGNTIYF
CDR3nt: TGCGCCAGCAGCCAAGGAGATGCAGGGCCGGGAAACACCATATATTTT

d_gene: TRBD1
abundance: .
v_gene: TRBV6-6
j_gene: TRBJ1-2
CDR3aa: CASRAGTATYGYTF
CDR3nt: TGTGCCAGCAGGGCCGGGACAGCAACTTATGGCTACACCTTC

d_gene: TRBD1
abundance: .
v_gene: TRBV18
j_gene: TRBJ2-3
CDR3aa: CASSPNRGLTDTQYF
CDR3nt: TGTGCCAGCTCCCCAAACAGGGGTTTGACAGATACGCAGTATTTT

d_gene: .
abundance: .
v_gene: TRBV7-9
j_gene: TRBJ1-6
CDR3aa: CASSSGTSDNSPLHF
CDR3nt: TGTGCCAGCAGCTCCGGGACAAGCGATAATTCACCCCTCCACTTT

d_gene: TRBD1
abundance: few
v_gene: TRBV5-1
j_gene: TRBJ2-1
CDR3aa: CASSLRQGAMNEQFF
CDR3nt: TGCGCCAGCAGCTTAAGACAGGGGGCAATGAATGAGCAGTTCTTC

d_gene: TRBD1
abundance: .
v_gene: TRBV25-1
j_gene: TRBJ1-6
CDR3aa: CASSEADRGESPLHF
CDR3nt: TGTGCCAGCAGTGAGGCGGACAGGGGTGAATCACCCCTCCACTTT

d_gene: TRBD1
abundance: .
v_gene: TRBV4-1
j_gene: TRBJ1-6
CDR3aa: CASSPGVTGGGSPLHF
CDR3nt: TGCGCCAGCAGCCCCGGGGTAACAGGGGGAGGTTCACCCCTCCACTTT

d_gene: .
abundance: .
v_gene: TRBV6-5
j_gene: TRBJ2-2
CDR3aa: CASSRGGELFF
CDR3nt: TGTGCCAGTTCTAGGGGCGGGGAGCTGTTTTTT

d_gene: .
abundance: .
v_gene: TRBV24-1
j_gene: TRBJ2-1
CDR3aa: CATSDLRGRGYEQFF
CDR3nt: TGTGCCACCAGTGATTTGCGGGGCAGGGGCTATGAGCAGTTCTTC

d_gene: .
abundance: .
v_gene: TRBV7-3
j_gene: TRBJ2-3
CDR3aa: CASSLNSPDDTQYF
CDR3nt: TGTGCCAGCAGCTTAAATTCGCCAGATGATACGCAGTATTTT

d_gene: .
abundance: .
v_gene: TRBV28
j_gene: TRBJ2-5
CDR3aa: CASSTLRRDGQETQYF
CDR3nt: TGTGCCAGCAGTACCCTTAGGAGGGATGGGCAAGAGACCCAGTACTTC

d_gene: .
abundance: once
v_gene: TRBV28
j_gene: TRBJ2-7
CDR3aa: CASRPPGSSYEQYF
CDR3nt: TGTGCCAGCAGACCCCCGGGGAGCTCCTACGAGCAGTACTTC

d_gene: .
abundance: .
v_gene: TRBV4-1
j_gene: TRBJ2-1
CDR3aa: CASSQEPREFNEQFF
CDR3nt: TGCGCCAGCAGCCAAGAACCGAGGGAGTTCAATGAGCAGTTCTTC

d_gene: .
abundance: .
v_gene: TRBV14
j_gene: TRBJ2-2
CDR3aa: CASSQRTSAAGELFF
CDR3nt: TGTGCCAGCAGCCAACGGACATCCGCGGCCGGGGAGCTGTTTTTT

d_gene: .
abundance: once
v_gene: TRBV5-4
j_gene: TRBJ1-1
CDR3aa: CASSPWGLRDNTEAFF
CDR3nt: TGTGCCAGCAGCCCGTGGGGGCTTAGGGACAACACTGAAGCTTTCTTT

d_gene: TRBD2
abundance: .
v_gene: TRBV5-1
j_gene: TRBJ2-2
CDR3aa: CASSSGGGTPTGELFF
CDR3nt: TGCGCCAGCAGCTCGGGAGGGGGGACGCCTACCGGGGAGCTGTTTTTT

d_gene: .
abundance: .
v_gene: TRBV19
j_gene: TRBJ1-3
CDR3aa: CAVRSSSGNTIYF
CDR3nt: TGTGCCGTGAGGTCCTCCTCTGGAAACACCATATATTTT

d_gene: TRBD1
abundance: once
v_gene: TRBV27
j_gene: TRBJ2-7
CDR3aa: CASSFSGTAYEQYF
CDR3nt: TGTGCCAGCAGTTTTTCCGGGACAGCCTACGAGCAGTACTTC

d_gene: TRBD2
abundance: .
v_gene: TRBV2
j_gene: TRBJ2-7
CDR3aa: CASRRGLVIYEQYF
CDR3nt: TGTGCCAGCAGGCGGGGACTAGTTATCTACGAGCAGTACTTC

d_gene: TRBD1
abundance: .
v_gene: TRBV28
j_gene: TRBJ2-5
CDR3aa: CASRQGWQTQYF
CDR3nt: TGTGCCAGCAGACAGGGGTGGCAGACCCAGTACTTC

d_gene: TRBD2
abundance: .
v_gene: TRBV11-3
j_gene: TRBJ2-2
CDR3aa: CASSFGTSAGELFF
CDR3nt: TGTGCCAGCAGCTTCGGGACTAGCGCCGGGGAGCTGTTTTTT

d_gene: .
abundance: .
v_gene: TRBV19
j_gene: TRBJ2-3
CDR3aa: CASTRGRGTDTQYF
CDR3nt: TGTGCCAGTACCCGAGGGCGCGGCACAGATACGCAGTATTTT

d_gene: .
abundance: .
v_gene: TRBV12-3/TRBV12-4
j_gene: TRBJ1-5
CDR3aa: CASSPRVGQPQHF
CDR3nt: TGTGCCAGCAGTCCCAGGGTTGGTCAGCCCCAGCATTTT

d_gene: .
abundance: .
v_gene: TRBV28
j_gene: TRBJ2-1
CDR3aa: CASSSGSESSYNEQFF
CDR3nt: TGTGCCAGCAGTTCCGGGAGCGAGAGCTCCTACAATGAGCAGTTCTTC

d_gene: .
abundance: .
v_gene: TRBV7-9
j_gene: TRBJ2-1
CDR3aa: CASSLEGVGNEQFF
CDR3nt: TGTGCCAGCAGCTTAGAGGGGGTTGGAAATGAGCAGTTCTTC

d_gene: .
abundance: few
v_gene: TRBV30
j_gene: TRBJ2-7
CDR3aa: CAWSRQGSEQYF
CDR3nt: TGTGCCTGGAGCCGCCAGGGGTCCGAGCAGTACTTC

d_gene: TRBD2
abundance: .
v_gene: TRBV4-1
j_gene: TRBJ2-3
CDR3aa: CASSQPPISGIDTDTQYF
CDR3nt: TGCGCCAGCAGCCAACCCCCTATTAGCGGGATCGACACAGATACGCAGTATTTT

d_gene: .
abundance: .
v_gene: TRBV18
j_gene: TRBJ2-5
CDR3aa: CASSPEGLETQYF
CDR3nt: TGTGCCAGCTCACCTGAGGGTCTAGAGACCCAGTACTTC

d_gene: TRBD1
abundance: .
v_gene: TRBV9
j_gene: TRBJ2-5
CDR3aa: CASSRGTGAGETQYF
CDR3nt: TGTGCCAGCAGCCGAGGGACAGGCGCCGGAGAGACCCAGTACTTC

d_gene: .
abundance: .
v_gene: TRBV4-1
j_gene: TRBJ2-7
CDR3aa: CASSQETVYEQYF
CDR3nt: TGCGCCAGCAGCCAAGAAACAGTCTACGAGCAGTACTTC